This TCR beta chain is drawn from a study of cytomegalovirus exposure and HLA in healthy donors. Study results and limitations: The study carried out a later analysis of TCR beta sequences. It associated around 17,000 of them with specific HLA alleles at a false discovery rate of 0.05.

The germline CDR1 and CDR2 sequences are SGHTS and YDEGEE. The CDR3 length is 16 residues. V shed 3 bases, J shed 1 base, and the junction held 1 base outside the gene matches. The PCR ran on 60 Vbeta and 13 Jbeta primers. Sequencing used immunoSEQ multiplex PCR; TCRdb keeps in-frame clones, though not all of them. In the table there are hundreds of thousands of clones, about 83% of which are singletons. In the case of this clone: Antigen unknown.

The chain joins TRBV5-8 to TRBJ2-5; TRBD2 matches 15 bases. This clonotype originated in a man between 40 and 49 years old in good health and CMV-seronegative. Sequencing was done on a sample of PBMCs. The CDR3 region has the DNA TGTGCCAGCAGCTGGGGACTAGCGGGAGGCCAAGAGACCCAGTACTTC. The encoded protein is CASSWGLAGGQETQYF.